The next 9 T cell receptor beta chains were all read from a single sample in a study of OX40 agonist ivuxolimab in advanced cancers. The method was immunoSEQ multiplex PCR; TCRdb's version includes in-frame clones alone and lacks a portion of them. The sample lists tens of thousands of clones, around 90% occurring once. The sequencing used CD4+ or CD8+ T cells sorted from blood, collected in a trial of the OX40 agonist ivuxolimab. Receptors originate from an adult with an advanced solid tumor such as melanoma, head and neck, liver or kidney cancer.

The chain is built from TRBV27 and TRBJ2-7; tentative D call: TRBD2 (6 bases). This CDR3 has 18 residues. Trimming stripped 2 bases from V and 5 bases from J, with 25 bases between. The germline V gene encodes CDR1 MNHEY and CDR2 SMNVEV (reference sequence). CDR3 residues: CASSLMDPRFGGSNEQYF. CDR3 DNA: TGTGCCAGCAGTTTAATGGATCCGAGATTCGGGGGTTCCAACGAGCAGTACTTC.

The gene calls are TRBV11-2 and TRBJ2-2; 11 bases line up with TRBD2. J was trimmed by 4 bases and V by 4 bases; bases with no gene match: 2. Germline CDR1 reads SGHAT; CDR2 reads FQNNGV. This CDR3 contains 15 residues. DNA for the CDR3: TGTGCCAGCAGCTATAGCGGGGGGGGCACCGGGGAGCTGTTTTTT. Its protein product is CASSYSGGGTGELFF.

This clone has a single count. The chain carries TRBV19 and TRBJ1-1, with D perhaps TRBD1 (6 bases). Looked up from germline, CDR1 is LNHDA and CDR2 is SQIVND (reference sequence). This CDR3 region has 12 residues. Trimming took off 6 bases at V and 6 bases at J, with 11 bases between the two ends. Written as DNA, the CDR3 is TGTGCCAGTAGGGACAGTCCCGCTGAAGCTTTCTTT. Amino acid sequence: CASRDSPAEAFF.

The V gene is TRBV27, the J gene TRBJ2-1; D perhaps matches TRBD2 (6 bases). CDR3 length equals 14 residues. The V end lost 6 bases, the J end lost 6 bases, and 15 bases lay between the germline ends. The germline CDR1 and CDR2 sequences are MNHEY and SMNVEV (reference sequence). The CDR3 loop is CASRAGSRSNEQFF. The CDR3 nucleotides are TGTGCCAGCAGAGCCGGGAGTAGGTCCAATGAGCAGTTCTTC.

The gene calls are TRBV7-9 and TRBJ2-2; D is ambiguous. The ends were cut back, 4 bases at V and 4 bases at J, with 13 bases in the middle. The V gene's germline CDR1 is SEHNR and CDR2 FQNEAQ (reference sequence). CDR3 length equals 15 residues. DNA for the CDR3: TGTGCCAGCAGCTCCATGGCCCCTTTCACCGGGGAGCTGTTTTTT. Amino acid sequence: CASSSMAPFTGELFF.

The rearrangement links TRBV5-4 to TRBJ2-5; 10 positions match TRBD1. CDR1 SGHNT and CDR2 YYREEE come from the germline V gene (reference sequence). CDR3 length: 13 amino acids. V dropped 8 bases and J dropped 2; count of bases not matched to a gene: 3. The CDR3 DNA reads TGTGCCAGTGGGGGACAGGGGCAAGAGACCCAGTACTTC. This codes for CASGGQGQETQYF.

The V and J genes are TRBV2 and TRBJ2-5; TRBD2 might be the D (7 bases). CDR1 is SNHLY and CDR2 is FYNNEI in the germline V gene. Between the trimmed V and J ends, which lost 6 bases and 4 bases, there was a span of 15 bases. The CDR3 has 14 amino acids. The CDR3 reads CASRRTGRAETQYF. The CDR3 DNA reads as TGTGCCAGCAGACGAACAGGGAGGGCAGAGACCCAGTACTTC.

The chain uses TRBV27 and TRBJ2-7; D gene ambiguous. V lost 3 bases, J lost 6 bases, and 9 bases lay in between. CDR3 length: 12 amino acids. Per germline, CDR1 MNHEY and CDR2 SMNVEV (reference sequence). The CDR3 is CASSLRWGEQYF. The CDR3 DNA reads TGTGCCAGCAGTTTGCGGTGGGGCGAGCAGTACTTC.

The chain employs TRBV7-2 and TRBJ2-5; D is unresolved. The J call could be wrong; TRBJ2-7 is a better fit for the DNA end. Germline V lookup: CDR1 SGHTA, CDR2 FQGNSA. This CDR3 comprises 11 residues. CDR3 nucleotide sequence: TGTGCCAGCAGCTGGGCGTACGAGCAGTACTTC. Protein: CASSWAYEQYF.